Below are 22 T cell receptor beta chains sequenced from a single sample in a study of cytomegalovirus exposure and HLA in healthy donors. PCR amplification relied on 60 Vbeta primers (plus 13 Jbeta primers). Assay used: immunoSEQ multiplex PCR; TCRdb lists only in-frame clones, some missing. The data contain 150,000 to 180,000 clones, more than 70% of them singletons. Sequencing used PBMCs. These receptors all come from a woman between 40 and 50 years old in good health and CMV-seropositive.

The rearrangement uses TRBV4-2 and TRBJ1-1; D is undetermined. There are 15 residues in the CDR3. Per the germline V gene, CDR1 is LGHNA and CDR2 is YNFKEQ. Trimming cost V 0 bases and J 1 base, with 9 bases left between them. The CDR3 here is CASSQEGGSNTEAFF. For the CDR3, the DNA is TGTGCCAGCAGCCAAGAAGGCGGCTCGAACACTGAAGCTTTCTTT.

This clone was counted a few times. Here the CDR3 reads CASSLAGSGRLPYF. The CDR3 bases are TGTGCCAGCAGCTTAGCGGGTAGCGGGAGGTTGCCGTACTTC. This chain joins TRBV7-2 and TRBJ2-7, with 10 bases aligning to TRBD2. V was pared by 0 bases and J by 12 bases, with 8 bases of the junction left unmatched. CDR1 is SGHTA, CDR2 FQGNSA, per germline. This CDR3 is 14 amino acids long.

V and J are TRBV4-1 and TRBJ2-1; 7 nucleotides line up with TRBD2. V lost 0 bases and J lost 0; bases outside the gene matches: 8. Germline V CDR1 and CDR2: MGHRA, YSYEKL. CDR3 length: 18 residues. Here the CDR3 DNA reads TGCGCCAGCAGCCAAGATTTTCCAAGCGGGGACTCCTACAATGAGCAGTTCTTC. Translating it yields CASSQDFPSGDSYNEQFF.

This chain links TRBV7-8 with TRBJ2-7; 9 nucleotides agree with TRBD1. The V gene end was trimmed by 3 bases and the J gene end by 3 bases; junction bases not matched to a gene: 6. From germline, CDR1 is SGHVS and CDR2 FQNEAQ. The CDR3 contains 15 residues. The CDR3 region is CASSLRGTGNYEQYF. In nucleotides, the CDR3 is TGTGCCAGCAGCTTGCGAGGGACAGGGAACTACGAGCAGTACTTC.

This rearrangement joins TRBV18 to TRBJ2-3; 7 bases are a match to TRBD2. V was pared by 2 bases and J by 0 bases, with 5 bases of the junction left unmatched. The CDR3 has 16 residues. Per the germline V gene, CDR1 is KGHSH and CDR2 is LQKENI. The CDR3 loop reads CASSPGFGGSTDTQYF. The CDR3 DNA is TGTGCCAGCTCACCAGGGTTCGGGGGGAGCACAGATACGCAGTATTTT.

The V call is TRBV7-9, the J call TRBJ2-1; 9 bases fit TRBD2. V lost 2 bases and J lost 11; bases outside the gene matches: 7. Germline loops: CDR1 SEHNR, CDR2 FQNEAQ (reference sequence). This CDR3 has 14 residues. CDR3: CASSLLAGSPKQFF. CDR3 DNA sequence: TGTGCCAGCAGCTTACTAGCGGGATCCCCTAAGCAGTTCTTC.

The chain employs TRBV21-1 and TRBJ1-2. TRBV21-1 is a pseudogene. The CDR3 sequence is 11 residues long. The CDR3, as DNA: TGTGCCAGCAGCAAAGGCCGGGGCTACACCTTC. Residues: CASSKGRGYTF.

The gene calls are TRBV10-3 and TRBJ1-1; a possible D gene is TRBD1 (6 bases). Germline-derived CDR1 and CDR2 are ENHRY and SYGVKD. Trimming left V 8 bases short and J 0 bases short, with 13 bases between. There are 14 residues in the CDR3. The CDR3 protein is CAIWPGAMNTEAFF. CDR3 DNA sequence: TGTGCCATCTGGCCAGGGGCTATGAACACTGAAGCTTTCTTT.

The chain couples TRBV5-1 to TRBJ2-7, with D hard to call. Trimming left V 1 base short and J 4 bases short, with 12 bases between. Germline V gene sequence: CDR1 SGHRS, CDR2 YFSETQ. This CDR3 region has 14 residues. The CDR3 sequence is CASSLTPSQYEQYF. CDR3 DNA: TGCGCCAGCAGCTTGACACCCTCACAATACGAGCAGTACTTC.

The table lists this clone with a few counts. The chain recombines TRBV27 with TRBJ1-3; TRBD1 matches 8 bases. V lost 7 bases to trimming and J lost 2 bases; unmatched junction nucleotides: 7. The germline V gene has CDR1 MNHEY and CDR2 SMNVEV (reference sequence). The CDR3 length is 15 residues. Written as DNA, the CDR3 is TGTGCCAGCAAAACGACAGGGGCTACTGGAAACACCATATATTTT. This encodes CASKTTGATGNTIYF.

The rearrangement links TRBV2 to TRBJ2-7; 12 bases match TRBD2. This CDR3 has 14 amino acids. CDR1 and CDR2 from the germline V gene are SNHLY and FYNNEI. V lost 6 bases, J lost 7 bases, and 7 bases stayed unmatched. CDR3 amino acids: CASSHGTSGWEQYF. The CDR3 bases are TGTGCCAGCAGCCACGGGACTAGCGGGTGGGAGCAGTACTTC.

The chain combines TRBV7-9 with TRBJ2-7, with a possible D match to TRBD1 (5 bases). V shed 0 bases and J shed 3 bases, with 21 bases lying between them. Germline V gene lookup returns CDR1 SEHNR and CDR2 FQNEAQ (reference sequence). This CDR3 comprises 18 residues. Here the CDR3 DNA reads TGTGCCAGCAGCTTAGCTCCCAAGGGGCCTGACCTGAACTACGAGCAGTACTTC. Translation: CASSLAPKGPDLNYEQYF.

This rearrangement joins TRBV11-3 to TRBJ2-7; TRBD2 agrees at 9 bases. This CDR3 contains 14 residues. V lost 6 bases to trimming and J lost 5 bases; unmatched junction nucleotides: 8. Germline CDR1 reads SGHNT; CDR2 reads YENEEA. CDR3 in DNA: TGTGCCAGCAGTCGGGAAGCGGGGGGCAACGAGCAGTACTTC. As protein: CASSREAGGNEQYF.

V is TRBV19 and J is TRBJ2-1, with TRBD2 identical over 10 bases. CDR1 and CDR2 from the germline V gene are LNHDA and SQIVND (reference sequence). This CDR3 spans 13 amino acids. J lost 14 bases, V lost 5 bases, and 9 bases had no gene match. CDR3 bases: TGTGCCAGTAGTCAGGATCTAGCGGGAGATGAGTTCTTC. Amino acid sequence: CASSQDLAGDEFF.

The V call is TRBV7-9, the J call TRBJ2-7, with D possibly TRBD1 on 6 matching bases. Trimming took off 10 bases at V and 2 bases at J, with 18 bases between the two ends. This CDR3 has 14 residues. Per germline, CDR1 SEHNR and CDR2 FQNEAQ (reference sequence). This CDR3 is CATTKGENAYEQYF. For the CDR3, the DNA is TGTGCCACAACCAAGGGGGAGAACGCCTACGAGCAGTACTTC.

The rearrangement joins TRBV30 to TRBJ1-1; 7 bases are a match to TRBD1. The CDR3 runs to 10 residues. The junction had 0 bases not matched to a gene; V was cut back by 4 bases and J by 7 bases. CDR1 and CDR2 from the germline V gene are GTSNPN and SVGIG (reference sequence). CDR3 residues: CAWNRGEAFF. The CDR3 bases are TGTGCCTGGAACAGGGGTGAAGCTTTCTTT.

J is TRBJ1-1 and V is TRBV11-2, with D possibly matching TRBD1 (5 bases). With 5 bases removed from V and 5 bases from J, the gap between germline ends came to 12 bases. CDR3 length equals 13 residues. Per the germline V gene, CDR1 is SGHAT and CDR2 is FQNNGV. Written as DNA, the CDR3 is TGTGCCAGCAGCCTCGGGGGTAGGACTGAAGCTTTCTTT. This encodes CASSLGGRTEAFF.

The V call is TRBV21-1, the J call TRBJ2-7; the DNA was not compared with TRBD2, the D call given in the table. TRBV21-1 is annotated as a pseudogene. The CDR3 is made up of 16 amino acids. The CDR3 here is CASSKSTASGSHEQYF. The CDR3 region has the DNA TGTGCCAGCAGCAAGAGTACGGCTAGCGGGAGTCACGAGCAGTACTTC.

J is TRBJ1-2 and V is TRBV18; 9 bases map to TRBD1. The CDR3 covers 15 residues. Germline lookup yields CDR1 KGHSH and CDR2 LQKENI. After removal of 2 bases from V and 3 bases from J, the junction contained 4 bases not matched to a gene. Here the CDR3 reads CASSPGTGSHYGYTF. CDR3 in DNA: TGTGCCAGCTCACCAGGGACAGGGTCGCACTATGGCTACACCTTC.

This clone was seen a few times. This rearrangement joins TRBV27 to TRBJ2-3; 9 nucleotides match TRBD2. V lost 10 bases to trimming and J lost 2 bases; unmatched junction nucleotides: 7. The CDR3 is 14 amino acids. The germline gives CDR1 MNHEY, CDR2 SMNVEV (reference sequence). As DNA, the CDR3 is TGTGCCATCGGGGCGGGAGGGTACACAGATACGCAGTATTTT. Translation gives CAIGAGGYTDTQYF.

The gene calls are TRBV7-9 and TRBJ2-7; 10 nucleotides agree with TRBD2. The CDR3 is 18 residues long. V was pared by 4 bases and J by 0 bases, with 12 bases of the junction left unmatched. Per the germline V gene, CDR1 is SEHNR and CDR2 is FQNEAQ (reference sequence). CDR3 sequence: CASSSDLAASGGSYEQYF. The CDR3, as DNA: TGTGCCAGCAGCTCCGACCTCGCGGCTAGCGGGGGCTCCTACGAGCAGTACTTC.

The chain has TRBV7-2 and TRBJ1-5; TRBD1 might be the D (6 bases). Per germline, CDR1 SGHTA and CDR2 FQGNSA. The V end was cut by 2 bases, the J end by 6 bases, with 17 bases between. The CDR3 loop spans 16 amino acids. Here the CDR3 DNA reads TGTGCCAGCAGCTTACGCTTGCGGGGGCCTGGTCAGCCCCAGCATTTT. As protein: CASSLRLRGPGQPQHF.